This TCR beta chain is from a study of blood T cell repertoires in COVID-19. V was pared by 1 base and J by 3 bases, with 3 bases of the junction left unmatched. Germline V gene sequence: CDR1 MNHEY, CDR2 SMNVEV (reference sequence). The CDR3 is 15 amino acids. Participants spanned ages about 18 to 90 years and resided in 20 to 30 US areas. Up to 2 weeks before entering the study, exposed participants had met a COVID-19 case. Authors' methods: How many nucleated cells were present was estimated from reference gene primer amplification. Some clones are missing from TCRdb's copy, which holds only in-frame ones; the method was immunoSEQ multiplex PCR. V and J calls and clone size are those listed in that table; D and trimming were worked out from the DNA. In the table there are around 400,000 clones, more than 70% of which are singletons.

The chain is built from TRBV27 and TRBJ2-1; 7 bases map to TRBD1. What was sequenced was PBMCs or T cells enriched from blood (not recorded which). This sequence was found in a woman between 18 and 29 years old who had been exposed to COVID-19. The CDR3 DNA reads as TGTGCCAGCAGTTTATGGGGACAGAGCTACAATGAGCAGTTCTTC. Encoded protein: CASSLWGQSYNEQFF.